This TCR beta chain emerged from a study of blood T cell repertoires in COVID-19. Original handling: By means of reference gene primer amplification, nucleated cell counts were estimated. Generated by immunoSEQ multiplex PCR, the TCRdb table keeps only in-frame clones and is missing some. Clone size and V and J calls were adopted from that table, with D and trimming inferred from the DNA. This sample carries roughly 64,000 clones, 65% to 80% of them seen once, and the ten largest clones take roughly 4.8%. The CDR3 covers 14 residues. V gave up 5 bases and J gave up 3 bases; unmatched junction bases: 5. Per germline, CDR1 MNHEY and CDR2 SVGAGI.

The chain links TRBV6-5 to TRBJ2-5, with 8 bases aligning to TRBD1. Sequencing used peripheral blood. This TCR was recovered from a human donor in a cohort sampled during active COVID-19. The CDR3 DNA reads as TGTGCCAGCAGTAAACCGACAGGGGAAGAGACCCAGTACTTC. It codes for CASSKPTGEETQYF.